The clone carrying this TCR beta chain is a singleton in its sample. This entry comes from a study of blood T cell repertoires in COVID-19. Data came from immunoSEQ multiplex PCR; TCRdb stores just in-frame clones and leaves some out. Of over 150,000 clones listed, about 90% are singletons. CDR3 length equals 17 residues. Germline lookup yields CDR1 SGDLS and CDR2 YYNGEE. Trimming left V 2 bases short and J 2 bases short, with 18 bases between. This clonotype was sampled from a woman aged 45-65 years who had recovered from COVID-19. The sequenced sample was PBMCs or T cells enriched from blood (not recorded which). The chain joins TRBV9 to TRBJ2-3; D is perhaps TRBD2 (6 bases). The CDR3 loop is CASSVYPWGTHTDTQYF. The CDR3 DNA reads TGTGCCAGCAGCGTTTACCCATGGGGGACTCACACAGATACGCAGTATTTT.